A single sample gave rise to the 23 T cell receptor beta chains below, sequenced in a study of blood T cell repertoires in COVID-19. The repertoire was sequenced with immunoSEQ multiplex PCR; TCRdb's copy has only in-frame clones and lacks some. The sample has 130,000 to 150,000 clones; 81% are singletons. The sample consisted of peripheral blood. The receptors were sampled from a human donor in a cohort sampled during active COVID-19.

This clone was detected a few times. The CDR3 loop reads CASSPPSGNTIYF. CDR3 nucleotide sequence: TGTGCCAGCTCACCACCGTCGGGAAACACCATATATTTT. The V call is TRBV18, the J call TRBJ1-3; D is uncertain. There are 13 residues in the CDR3. Per the germline V gene, CDR1 is KGHSH and CDR2 is LQKENI. V was cut by 0 bases and J by 4 bases, with 4 bases left in between. The full variable domain, in which reference TRBV18 and TRBJ1-3 provide the parts outside the CDR3, is NAGVMQNPRHLVRRRGQEARLRCSPMKGHSHVYWYRQLPEEGLKFMVYLQKENIIDESGMPKERFSAEFPKEGPSILRIQQVVRGDSAAYFCASSPPSGNTIYFGEGSWLTVV.

This rearrangement joins TRBV15 to TRBJ2-7; 7 nucleotides agree with TRBD1. After removal of 1 base from V and 2 bases from J, the junction contained 5 bases not matched to a gene. The CDR3 runs 15 residues. The germline V gene encodes CDR1 LNHNV and CDR2 YYDKDF (reference sequence). The CDR3 loop reads CATSRVGTETYEQYF. CDR3 nucleotides: TGTGCCACCAGCAGAGTGGGGACAGAAACCTACGAGCAGTACTTC.

The CDR3: CASRPGTGGSYEQYF. The CDR3 DNA reads as TGTGCCAGTAGACCCGGGACAGGGGGTTCCTACGAGCAGTACTTC. The rearrangement links TRBV19 to TRBJ2-7; 11 nucleotides agree with TRBD1. The CDR3 consists of 15 residues. The V and J ends lost 6 bases and 1 base, in that order; junction bases with no gene match: 5. Germline assignment: CDR1 LNHDA and CDR2 SQIVND (reference sequence).

J is TRBJ2-7 and V is TRBV6-5; possibly TRBD1 for D (5 bases). CDR3 size: 13 residues. Deletions cut 3 bases from V and 6 bases from J, with 12 bases between. The V gene's germline CDR1 is MNHEY and CDR2 SVGAGI. CDR3 sequence reads: CASSYSRAGEQYF. In nucleotides, the CDR3 is TGTGCCAGCAGTTATTCCAGGGCTGGCGAGCAGTACTTC.

This clone occurred once. V is TRBV27 and J is TRBJ1-2; no clear D. Germline assignment: CDR1 MNHEY and CDR2 SMNVEV (reference sequence). Trimming shortened V by 5 bases and J by 6 bases, and 7 bases separated the two germline ends. The CDR3 extends over 11 amino acids. CDR3 protein: CASSPGDGYTF. CDR3 nucleotide sequence: TGTGCCAGCAGTCCGGGAGATGGCTACACCTTC.

A single count supports this clone. The rearrangement links TRBV15 to TRBJ1-5, with a weak D call TRBD1 (6 bases). The V gene lost 3 bases and the J gene lost 3 bases, with 12 bases spanning the gap. CDR1 and CDR2 (germline): LNHNV, YYDKDF (reference sequence). There are 15 residues in the CDR3. The CDR3 loop is CATSRLRQDNQPQHF. Here the CDR3 DNA reads TGTGCCACCAGCAGGCTAAGACAGGACAATCAGCCCCAGCATTTT.

The chain recombines TRBV3-1 (or the pseudogene TRBV3-2) with TRBJ1-4; D is unclear. The CDR3 extends over 14 amino acids. V lost 0 bases to trimming and J lost 10 bases, with 12 bases between them. From germline, CDR1 is LGHDT and CDR2 YNNKEL (reference sequence). In DNA form, the CDR3 reads TGTGCCAGCAGCCAAGACGTGCAGCCGGGAAAACTGTTTTTT. Translated, it gives CASSQDVQPGKLFF.

The chain combines TRBV19 with TRBJ2-4; 7 bases agree with TRBD1. V shed 9 bases and J 0 bases; nucleotides not matched to a gene: 8. This CDR3 has 15 amino acids. Germline CDR1 is LNHDA and CDR2 is SQIVND (reference sequence). The CDR3 DNA reads TGTGCCAGCCAGGACAGGAAGCTAGCCAAAAACATTCAGTACTTC. As protein: CASQDRKLAKNIQYF.

This clone was observed a few times. This chain connects TRBV5-7 to TRBJ2-1; 11 bases align to TRBD2. TRBV5-7 is designated an ORF whose function remains uncertain. Germline trimming cut 1 base from V and 5 bases from J; bases unmatched to any gene: 11. The CDR3 is 18 amino acids. The CDR3 DNA reads TGTGCCAGCAGCTTGTTCGTTCTAGGGGGACTAGCGGACAATGAGCAGTTCTTC. Translating it yields CASSLFVLGGLADNEQFF.

This chain links TRBV5-1 with TRBJ1-6, with 7 bases lining up with TRBD1. CDR3 length: 14 residues. CDR1 and CDR2 from the germline V gene are SGHRS and YFSETQ. J was trimmed by 8 bases and V by 9 bases; bases with no gene match: 11. CDR3 protein: CATRSTGIDSPLHF. The CDR3 bases are TGCGCCACACGCTCGACAGGGATCGATTCACCCCTCCACTTT.

This clone has only a few counts. This sequence joins TRBV7-9 and TRBJ2-1; possible D gene TRBD2, 5 bases. V shed 10 bases and J shed 6 bases, with 16 bases lying between them. The CDR3 has 13 amino acids. Per the germline V gene, CDR1 is SEHNR and CDR2 is FQNEAQ (reference sequence). The CDR3 protein is CATIPGVVNEQFF. Written as DNA, the CDR3 is TGTGCCACGATTCCCGGGGTTGTCAATGAGCAGTTCTTC.

This sequence joins TRBV15 and TRBJ1-1; weak D call: TRBD1 (6 bases). V lost 5 bases, J lost 1 base, and 8 bases lay in between. Germline assignment: CDR1 LNHNV and CDR2 YYDKDF (reference sequence). The CDR3 extends over 13 amino acids. The CDR3 is CATSWDTNTEAFF. CDR3 nucleotide sequence: TGTGCCACCAGCTGGGACACGAACACTGAAGCTTTCTTT.

This clone was recorded only once. The rearrangement links TRBV24-1 to TRBJ2-5, with TRBD2 matching over 10 bases. Germline trimming cut 3 bases from V and 4 bases from J; bases unmatched to any gene: 4. The CDR3 is 15 residues long. Germline V CDR1 and CDR2: KGHDR, SFDVKD. The CDR3 protein is CATSDTRTSGETQYF. The CDR3, as DNA: TGTGCCACCAGTGATACAAGGACTAGCGGAGAGACCCAGTACTTC.

The J gene is TRBJ2-1, the V gene TRBV28, with D maybe TRBD1 (7 bases). V was shortened by 10 bases and J by 5 bases, with 24 bases between the two germline ends. The germline V gene has CDR1 MDHEN and CDR2 SYDVKM. The CDR3 spans 16 residues. CDR3 protein: CATRSSTGRPNNEQFF. DNA for the CDR3: TGTGCCACCCGGTCCTCGACAGGGAGGCCGAACAATGAGCAGTTCTTC.

Written as DNA, the CDR3 is TGTGCCAGCAGCTTAGTGGCGACAGAAACCGGGACTAGCGGGACAAATGAGCAGTTCTTC. This gives the protein CASSLVATETGTSGTNEQFF. V gene TRBV7-4 combines with J gene TRBJ2-1; TRBD2 matches 13 bases. Germline-derived CDR1 and CDR2 are SGHVT and SQSDAQ. The CDR3 has 20 amino acids. Trimming at V came to 1 base and at J to 7 bases, leaving 16 bases not matched to a gene.

The count of this clone is one. V usage is TRBV24-1 and J usage is TRBJ2-7; D remains unclear. Trimming pared 2 bases from V and 7 bases from J, leaving 14 bases between. Per the germline V gene, CDR1 is KGHDR and CDR2 is SFDVKD. The CDR3 has 14 amino acids. This CDR3 is CATSDSEYPWEQYF. CDR3 nucleotide sequence: TGTGCCACCAGTGATTCCGAGTATCCGTGGGAGCAGTACTTC.

The chain has TRBV5-1 and TRBJ2-5, with 13 bases lining up with TRBD2. CDR1 is SGHRS and CDR2 is YFSETQ in the germline V gene. The CDR3 contains 16 residues. V was pared by 0 bases and J by 2 bases, with 1 base of the junction left unmatched. For the CDR3, the DNA is TGCGCCAGCAGCTTGGGGGGACTAGCGGGGCAAGAGACCCAGTACTTC. It translates to CASSLGGLAGQETQYF.

This clone has a handful of counts. The chain couples TRBV5-1 to TRBJ1-5; unclear D gene. This CDR3 is built from 15 residues. Trimming took 4 bases from V and 0 from J, leaving 11 bases between them. Per germline, CDR1 SGHRS and CDR2 YFSETQ. The chain's CDR3 is CASSDTADSNQPQHF. For the CDR3, the DNA is TGCGCCAGCAGCGACACGGCCGATAGCAATCAGCCCCAGCATTTT.

The chain links TRBV28 to TRBJ2-7, with TRBD1 as a possible D gene (5 bases). Per the germline V gene, CDR1 is MDHEN and CDR2 is SYDVKM. The CDR3 totals 13 residues. The V gene lost 6 bases and the J gene lost 4 bases, with 13 bases spanning the gap. The chain's CDR3 is CASSSPGRYEQYF. The CDR3 bases are TGTGCCAGCAGCAGTCCAGGGCGATACGAGCAGTACTTC. Full variable domain (rest looked up from reference TRBV28 and TRBJ2-7): DVKVTQSSRYLVKRTGEKVFLECVQDMDHENMFWYRQDPGLGLRLIYFSYDVKMKEKGDIPEGYSVSREKKERFSLILESASTNQTSMYLCASSSPGRYEQYFGPGTRLTVT.

The chain joins TRBV7-2 to TRBJ1-2; TRBD1 agrees at 7 bases. Germline V lookup: CDR1 SGHTA, CDR2 FQGNSA. Unmatched junction bases numbered 3, after V lost 5 bases and J lost 3 bases. The CDR3 spans 13 residues. CDR3 nucleotides: TGTGCCAGCAGCCATGACAGGGACTATGGCTACACCTTC. The encoded protein is CASSHDRDYGYTF.

The genes are TRBV4-3 and TRBJ2-5; TRBD1 agrees at 8 bases. V lost 2 bases to trimming and J lost 5 bases; unmatched junction nucleotides: 13. CDR1 and CDR2 (germline): LGHNA, YSLEER. This CDR3 is 17 amino acids long. CDR3 sequence (DNA): TGCGCCAGCAGCCAATACGAGGACAGGGCGGATGCGGAGACCCAGTACTTC. This encodes CASSQYEDRADAETQYF.

The rearrangement joins TRBV5-4 to TRBJ2-7; possibly TRBD2 for D (5 bases). Germline V gives CDR1 SGHNT, CDR2 YYREEE (reference sequence). This CDR3 has 18 amino acids. V was clipped by 4 bases and J by 3 bases, with 26 bases between them. In nucleotides, the CDR3 is TGTGCCAGCAGCCCTCAGGCCATGAGTGTGGGAGACTTCTACGAGCAGTACTTC. Its translation is CASSPQAMSVGDFYEQYF.

CDR3 sequence reads: CASSLAMGAGDTQYF. CDR3 bases: TGTGCCAGCAGCTTAGCGATGGGCGCTGGAGATACGCAGTATTTT. The chain couples TRBV7-7 to TRBJ2-3; D remains unclear. The V gene lost 0 bases and the J gene lost 5 bases, with 12 bases spanning the gap. The length of the CDR3 is 15 residues. Germline-derived CDR1 and CDR2 are SSHAT and FNYEAQ (reference sequence).